This T cell receptor (beta chain) was documented in a study of CD8+ T cells in alopecia areata. cDNA prepared by RNA extraction and subsequent reverse transcription served as the template for sequencing. The data were produced by immunoSEQ multiplex PCR, yet TCRdb's version contains in-frame clones alone and is incomplete. The sample shows 150,000 or so clones, more than 85% of them seen only once. The V end was cut by 4 bases, the J end by 0 bases, with 15 bases between. CDR1 is SGHNT, CDR2 YYREEE, per germline (reference sequence). The length of the CDR3 is 16 residues. The treatment is: oral pan-JAK inhibitor, 5-10 mg twice daily.

This TCR was recovered from a human donor with alopecia areata. The chain joins TRBV5-4 to TRBJ2-3; maybe TRBD1 (6 bases). The source material was CD8+ T cells sorted from blood, sampled at week 4, from a patient treated with tofacitinib. As DNA, the CDR3 is TGTGCCAGCAGCCGAACCGGGACATCTAGCACAGATACGCAGTATTTT. This translates into CASSRTGTSSTDTQYF.